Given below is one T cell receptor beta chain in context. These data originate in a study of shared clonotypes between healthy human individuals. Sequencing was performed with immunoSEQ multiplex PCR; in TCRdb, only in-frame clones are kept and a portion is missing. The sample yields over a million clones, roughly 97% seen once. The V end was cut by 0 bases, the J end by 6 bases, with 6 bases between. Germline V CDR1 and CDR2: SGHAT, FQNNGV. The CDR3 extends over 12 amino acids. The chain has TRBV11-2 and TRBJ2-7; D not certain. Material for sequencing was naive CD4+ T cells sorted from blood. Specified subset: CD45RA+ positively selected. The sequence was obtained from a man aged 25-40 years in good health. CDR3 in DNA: TGTGCCAGCAGCTTAGATGTGCCCGAGCAGTACTTC. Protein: CASSLDVPEQYF.